A single T cell receptor (beta chain) is shown here with its context. This receptor's antigen is unknown. Within one base of it there is no much larger clone, and no base qualities were kept. This sample is part of a study of T cell responses to AZD1222 COVID-19 vaccine (dated by TCRdb to about 2021). For context, the study as a whole: TCR sequencing was performed for 230 to 250 trial participants, of whom about 200 were given two doses of AZD1222 and around 25 were given two doses of MenACWY control vaccine. Trial participants were enrolled by age into subgroups of 18-55, 56-69 and 70-plus years, and around 150, 28 and 57 TCR-sequenced participants, respectively, were included in these subgroups.

Study-wide conclusions, independent of this receptor: Conclusions about previously exposed vaccinees are limited because only a handful of AZD1222 recipients were SARS-CoV-2 seropositive at baseline. A significant rise in spike-specific TCR breadth and depth was observed after two AZD1222 doses relative to day 0 and relative to MenACWY recipients. Reportedly, almost half of the unique spike-specific TCRs recognized epitopes lying outside the regions that are mutated in the B.1.351 and B.1.1.7 variants. Participants were mostly white British and included more females than males, and it was suggested by the authors that clonal diversity may have been underestimated. Because no day 14 peak-response samples were available, the repertoires could be characterized only after the peak T cell response. In the small 56-69-year group, the increase in depth fell short of significance, most likely because of low power. The vaccine-associated CD4 TCRs covered the entire spike protein, and the dominant responses fell in regions 160-218 and 743-854.

The CDR3 regions of human TCRbeta chains were analyzed by immunosequencing. The authors processed their data as follows. Repertoire TCRs were matched against a reference library of SARS-CoV-2-specific TCRs generated with the MIRA antigen-specificity platform. Breadth was defined as the fraction of unique TCRs that were SARS-CoV-2-associated. Depth was defined as the fraction of total T cells that were SARS-CoV-2-associated. Using the MIRA data, each spike-specific TCR was assigned both to the spike region to which the TCR was reactive and to a CD4 or CD8 class. Log10-transformed breadth and depth values were compared by one-way ANOVA with Sidak's multiple comparisons tests. TCRdb provides this immuneACCESS table in a form limited to in-frame rearrangements. Some clones are lacking; in checked studies, under half of them reflect an unresolved V gene, and why the rest are absent is not known. V, J and clone size derive from that table, while D and trimming were established from the DNA sequence. In all, the sample holds under 150,000 clones, and under 90% of those were seen once. The leading ten clones occupy about 1.5% of the sample.

The CDR3 spans 11 residues, from the cysteine through the phenylalanine. Only the CDR3 DNA is retained, 33 bases long and in frame from the first base. V and J are truncated by 4 bases and 7 bases respectively, leaving an intervening sequence of 8 bases. According to the germline V gene (reference sequence), CDR1 reads MNHNY and CDR2 reads SVGAGI. In light of the paper, this sample's time point label describes: about 28 days (+/-7) after the second vaccine dose. Because spike-specific TCR depth and breadth did not differ between the two schedules, AZD1222 recipients who got a second dose at roughly 4 weeks were pooled with those who got a second dose at roughly 12 weeks. Vaccinee samples were obtained from the UK trials COV001 and COV002, which included a single-blind randomized controlled phase 2/3 trial of AZD1222 (ChAdOx1 nCoV-19) in healthy adults. For TCRbeta chain sequencing, PBMC samples from trial participants were taken at day 0 and at day 28 after the second dose.

In this chain, TRBV6-6 is recombined with TRBJ2-7; a tentative D match to TRBD1 spans 5 bases. This material consisted of peripheral blood, taken 28 days after the second AZD1222 dose. This TCR derives from an adult who received the AZD1222 COVID-19 vaccine. CDR3 loop: CASSSAGEQYF. The nucleotides read TGTGCCAGCAGTTCGGCAGGGGAGCAGTACTTC.